The 28 T cell receptor beta chains given below trace back to one sample, sequenced in a study of beta chain features in type 1 diabetes. These receptors have no known antigen. Overall study results and limits: Moderately but significantly shorter TCRB CDR3s were found in Type 1 diabetes patients in all four CD4+ subsets.

Isolated RNA was reverse transcribed in full, so expressed TCRB transcripts were sequenced. TCRdb's table, derived via immunoSEQ multiplex PCR, lists solely in-frame clones and lacks some. The repertoire holds fewer than 450,000 clones, approximately 12% seen once, with 0.015% in the top ten. The source material was naive CD4+ T cells from blood. The receptors come from a woman aged 18-30 years with type 1 diabetes.

There are a few counts of this clone. This specimen includes other DNA sequences encoding the same CDR3. V is TRBV5-4 and J is TRBJ2-3, with TRBD2 matching over 10 bases. CDR3 length: 15 residues. Germline V CDR1 and CDR2: SGHNT, YYREEE (reference sequence). Trimming took 0 bases from V and 4 from J; bases not matched to a gene: 2. CDR3 bases: TGTGCCAGCAGCTTGGGACTAGCGGGTGCAGATACGCAGTATTTT. Amino acid sequence: CASSLGLAGADTQYF.

The chain joins TRBV5-1 to TRBJ2-1, with 7 bases matching TRBD2. Per germline, CDR1 SGHRS and CDR2 YFSETQ. The CDR3 extends over 15 amino acids. V shed 0 bases and J 4 bases; nucleotides not matched to a gene: 4. The CDR3 nucleotides are TGCGCCAGCAGCTTGGTTGCGGGAGAGTACAATGAGCAGTTCTTC. Its protein product is CASSLVAGEYNEQFF. The whole variable domain, remainder taken from reference TRBV5-1 and TRBJ2-1, is KAGVTQTPRYLIKTRGQQVTLSCSPISGHRSVSWYQQTPGQGLQFLFEYFSETQRNKGNFPGRFSGRQFSNSRSEMNVSTLELGDSALYLCASSLVAGEYNEQFFGPGTRLTVL.

This clone occurred a few times. J is TRBJ1-5 and V is TRBV7-9, with D possibly TRBD1 on 6 matching bases. The CDR3 loop spans 13 amino acids. Germline CDR1 SEHNR, CDR2 FQNEAQ (reference sequence). V lost 2 bases and J lost 5, with 7 bases in between. The CDR3 DNA is TGTGCCAGCAGCTTACGACAGGATCAGCCCCAGCATTTT. It yields the protein CASSLRQDQPQHF.

This clone has a handful of counts. V usage is TRBV6-5 and J usage is TRBJ2-7; 9 bases agree with TRBD2. The germline gives CDR1 MNHEY, CDR2 SVGAGI. Losses at the gene ends were 0 bases for V and 3 bases for J; bases not matched to a gene: 3. This CDR3 has 15 residues. The CDR3 DNA reads as TGTGCCAGCAGTTACTCGGGTAGCGGGGGCTACGAGCAGTACTTC. Translation gives CASSYSGSGGYEQYF.

The chain links TRBV7-9 to TRBJ1-5; 8 bases match TRBD1. CDR1 is SEHNR and CDR2 is FQNEAQ in the germline V gene (reference sequence). This CDR3 spans 15 amino acids. V lost 4 bases, J lost 4 bases, and 6 bases stayed unmatched. This CDR3 reads CASSSGTGSNQPQHF. CDR3 in DNA: TGTGCCAGCAGCTCCGGGACAGGCTCGAATCAGCCCCAGCATTTT.

V usage is TRBV19 and J usage is TRBJ2-1; 7 bases fit TRBD1. V lost 7 bases and J lost 7; bases outside the gene matches: 10. CDR3 length: 14 residues. Germline V gives CDR1 LNHDA, CDR2 SQIVND (reference sequence). The CDR3 sequence: CASTEGRGWNEQFF. The CDR3, as DNA: TGTGCCAGTACCGAAGGCAGGGGGTGGAATGAGCAGTTCTTC.

J is TRBJ2-1 and V is TRBV11-2, with 7 positions matching TRBD2. The CDR3 runs to 14 residues. Trimming cost V 8 bases and J 0 bases; bases outside gene matches: 4. Germline CDR1 reads SGHAT; CDR2 reads FQNNGV. CDR3 region: CASDSGNSYNEQFF. CDR3 nucleotides: TGTGCCAGCGACAGCGGGAACTCCTACAATGAGCAGTTCTTC.

This clone was counted between two and nine times. The rearrangement uses TRBV29-1 and TRBJ2-5, with D possibly matching TRBD1 (6 bases). The V and J ends lost 4 bases and 4 bases respectively, with 13 bases between them. CDR1 and CDR2 from the germline V gene are SQVTM and ANQGSEA. The CDR3 consists of 13 residues. The CDR3 coding sequence is TGCAGCGTTGGGCTCGGGACAAGAGAGACCCAGTACTTC. Amino acid sequence: CSVGLGTRETQYF. The full variable domain, completed using reference TRBV29-1 and TRBJ2-5, is SAVISQKPSRDICQRGTSLTIQCQVDSQVTMMFWYRQQPGQSLTLIATANQGSEATYESGFVIDKFPISRPNLTFSTLTVSNMSPEDSSIYLCSVGLGTRETQYFGPGTRLLVL.

This clone was picked up a small number of times. This chain links TRBV5-1 with TRBJ2-1; D gene ambiguous. This CDR3 has 16 amino acids. The germline V gene has CDR1 SGHRS and CDR2 YFSETQ. V dropped 0 bases and J dropped 7 bases, with 17 bases sitting between them. The CDR3 is CASSLEATRYVNEQFF. DNA for the CDR3: TGCGCCAGCAGCTTGGAAGCTACCCGATATGTGAATGAGCAGTTCTTC. Filled out from reference TRBV5-1 and TRBJ2-1, the complete variable domain reads KAGVTQTPRYLIKTRGQQVTLSCSPISGHRSVSWYQQTPGQGLQFLFEYFSETQRNKGNFPGRFSGRQFSNSRSEMNVSTLELGDSALYLCASSLEATRYVNEQFFGPGTRLTVL.

The V call is TRBV28, the J call TRBJ1-1; tentatively, D is TRBD1 (5 bases). This CDR3 has 13 residues. V was trimmed by 11 bases and J by 1 base, leaving 14 bases between them. Germline lookup yields CDR1 MDHEN and CDR2 SYDVKM. The CDR3 nucleotides read TGTGCCTCCAACAGGCGACCGAACACTGAAGCTTTCTTT. It encodes CASNRRPNTEAFF.

This clone has just a few counts. Other DNA sequences of this sample code for an identical CDR3. This chain links TRBV28 with TRBJ2-5; D is perhaps TRBD2 (6 bases). Looked up from germline, CDR1 is MDHEN and CDR2 is SYDVKM. V dropped 3 bases and J dropped 5 bases, with 10 bases sitting between them. The CDR3 is 13 residues long. Here the CDR3 DNA reads TGTGCCAGCAGTTTTGGGGGAGGTGAGACCCAGTACTTC. Encoded protein: CASSFGGGETQYF.

This clone has more than one count but fewer than ten. The J gene is TRBJ2-7, the V gene TRBV29-1; 10 nucleotides line up with TRBD2. The germline gives CDR1 SQVTM, CDR2 ANQGSEA. V lost 5 bases to trimming and J lost 0 bases; unmatched junction nucleotides: 10. The length of the CDR3 is 16 residues. CDR3 in DNA: TGCAGCGTTTACGGACTAGCGGAGGGAGCCTCCTACGAGCAGTACTTC. Amino acids: CSVYGLAEGASYEQYF.

This clone was observed a handful of times. The rearrangement uses TRBV7-3 and TRBJ2-3; a weak D match, TRBD2 (5 bases). V dropped 1 base and J dropped 4 bases, with 12 bases sitting between them. Germline assignment: CDR1 SGHTA and CDR2 FQGTGA. The CDR3 totals 15 residues. The chain's CDR3 is CASSLSSGMADTQYF. As DNA, the CDR3 is TGTGCCAGCAGCTTAAGTTCCGGGATGGCAGATACGCAGTATTTT. The variable domain in full, with the rest retrieved from reference TRBV7-3 and TRBJ2-3, is GAGVSQTPSNKVTEKGKYVELRCDPISGHTALYWYRQSLGQGPEFLIYFQGTGAADDSGLPNDRFFAVRPEGSVSTLKIQRTERGDSAVYLCASSLSSGMADTQYFGPGTRLTVL.

This clone was observed a few times. The chain carries TRBV7-8 and TRBJ2-5, with TRBD2 matching over 7 bases. The CDR3 consists of 16 residues. The V gene's germline CDR1 is SGHVS and CDR2 FQNEAQ. V shed 0 bases, J shed 2 bases, and the junction held 6 bases outside the gene matches. Written as DNA, the CDR3 is TGTGCCAGCAGCTTAGCCAGACTAGCTTCTCAAGAGACCCAGTACTTC. Translated: CASSLARLASQETQYF.

In its sample, this clone was seen a few times. CDR3 in amino acids: CASSSQGIATNEKLFF. The CDR3 bases are TGTGCCAGCAGCTCTCAGGGTATTGCAACTAATGAAAAACTGTTTTTT. The V call is TRBV5-5, the J call TRBJ1-4, with D tentatively TRBD1 (5 bases). The germline V gene has CDR1 SGHKS and CDR2 YYEKEE (reference sequence). The CDR3 runs to 16 residues. V was shortened by 3 bases and J by 0 bases, with 12 bases between the two germline ends.

The V and J genes are TRBV19 and TRBJ2-2; tentative D call: TRBD2 (6 bases). CDR1 LNHDA and CDR2 SQIVND come from the germline V gene (reference sequence). There are 13 residues in the CDR3. V was clipped by 10 bases and J by 7 bases, with 16 bases between them. The CDR3 bases are TGTGCCACCGGAGGGGACTGGTACGGGGAGCTGTTTTTT. Encoded protein: CATGGDWYGELFF.

This clone appeared a few times. This chain links TRBV5-1 with TRBJ2-4; 8 bases map to TRBD2. The CDR3 runs to 16 residues. Germline V lookup: CDR1 SGHRS, CDR2 YFSETQ. V lost 4 bases, J lost 0 bases, and 6 bases stayed unmatched. In nucleotides, the CDR3 is TGCGCCAGCAGCCCCACTAGCGGACTAGCCAAAAACATTCAGTACTTC. Protein sequence: CASSPTSGLAKNIQYF.

The chain joins TRBV19 to TRBJ1-2, with 7 nucleotides matching TRBD1. Per the germline V gene, CDR1 is LNHDA and CDR2 is SQIVND (reference sequence). V lost 1 base, J lost 4 bases, and 9 bases stayed unmatched. This CDR3 region has 16 residues. The CDR3 loop reads CASSIGGQLGGYGYTF. The CDR3 DNA reads as TGTGCCAGTAGTATAGGGGGACAGCTGGGCGGCTATGGCTACACCTTC.

The gene calls are TRBV19 and TRBJ1-1; 9 nucleotides line up with TRBD1. The length of the CDR3 is 13 residues. Per germline, CDR1 LNHDA and CDR2 SQIVND (reference sequence). V shed 10 bases and J 5 bases; nucleotides not matched to a gene: 8. The chain's CDR3 is CATTTGGGTEAFF. The CDR3 DNA reads TGTGCCACCACGACAGGGGGGGGAACTGAAGCTTTCTTT.

This clone was detected only a few times. V usage is TRBV12-5 and J usage is TRBJ2-1, with D tentatively TRBD2 (6 bases). Trimming took 4 bases from V and 8 from J, leaving 12 bases between them. The CDR3 is made up of 13 amino acids. Germline CDR1 and CDR2: LGHNT and FRNRAP. This CDR3 is CASGSPASDEQFF. The CDR3 DNA is TGTGCTAGTGGTTCCCCGGCTAGCGATGAGCAGTTCTTC.

This clone has only a few counts. The chain links TRBV10-3 to TRBJ2-7; D possibly corresponds to TRBD2 (6 bases). The CDR3 contains 13 residues. Germline-derived CDR1 and CDR2 are ENHRY and SYGVKD. The V end was cut by 9 bases, the J end by 7 bases, with 19 bases between. The DNA of the CDR3 is TGTGCCATAAGGACTACCGGCAACGGTGAGCAGTACGTC. Protein: CAIRTTGNGEQYV.

This clone was seen only a few times. This sequence joins TRBV9 and TRBJ2-7; TRBD1 matches 9 bases. Per germline, CDR1 SGDLS and CDR2 YYNGEE. CDR3 size: 14 residues. V lost 4 bases, J lost 5 bases, and 7 bases stayed unmatched. The CDR3 nucleotides read TGTGCCAGCAGCATACGGACAGGGGCCCACGAGCAGTACTTC. Translation: CASSIRTGAHEQYF.

This rearrangement joins TRBV6-6 to TRBJ1-1, with D possibly TRBD1 on 6 matching bases. The V end lost 6 bases, the J end lost 6 bases, and 17 bases lay between the germline ends. The V gene's germline CDR1 is MNHNY and CDR2 SVGAGI (reference sequence). The CDR3 is 14 amino acids. The CDR3 DNA follows: TGTGCCAGCAGAATAGGACAGTTGAGATCTGAAGCTTTCTTT. It yields the protein CASRIGQLRSEAFF.

The chain recombines TRBV18 with TRBJ2-1, with 9 bases lining up with TRBD2. From germline, CDR1 is KGHSH and CDR2 LQKENI. CDR3 size: 16 residues. V gave up 2 bases and J gave up 2 bases; unmatched junction bases: 4. The CDR3 sequence is CASSPFPSGTYNEQFF. In DNA, the CDR3 is TGTGCCAGCTCACCATTTCCTAGCGGGACCTACAATGAGCAGTTCTTC.

This clone turned up a few times. V gene TRBV7-2 combines with J gene TRBJ2-5; 12 nucleotides match TRBD2. The CDR3 spans 14 residues. From germline, CDR1 is SGHTA and CDR2 FQGNSA. V lost 4 bases to trimming and J lost 6 bases; unmatched junction nucleotides: 3. This CDR3 reads CASSSGLAGKTQYF. The DNA of the CDR3 is TGTGCCAGCAGCTCCGGACTAGCGGGGAAGACCCAGTACTTC. The variable domain in full, with the rest retrieved from reference TRBV7-2 and TRBJ2-5, is GAGVSQSPSNKVTEKGKDVELRCDPISGHTALYWYRQSLGQGLEFLIYFQGNSAPDKSGLPSDRFSAERTGGSVSTLTIQRTQQEDSAVYLCASSSGLAGKTQYFGPGTRLLVL.

The table lists this clone with a few counts. V and J are TRBV9 and TRBJ2-1; maybe TRBD2 (6 bases). CDR1 SGDLS and CDR2 YYNGEE come from the germline V gene. The CDR3 contains 14 residues. V lost 0 bases to trimming and J lost 9 bases, with 13 bases between them. CDR3 DNA sequence: TGTGCCAGCAGCGTAGCTAGACCCGGGAGTGAGCAGTTCTTC. It codes for CASSVARPGSEQFF.

This clone has more than one count but fewer than ten. V is TRBV5-1 and J is TRBJ2-5, with 7 bases aligning to TRBD1. Per the germline V gene, CDR1 is SGHRS and CDR2 is YFSETQ. This CDR3 is built from 15 residues. Trimming cost V 4 bases and J 6 bases; bases outside gene matches: 12. CDR3: CASSITGEGTKTQYF. CDR3 nucleotide sequence: TGCGCCAGCAGCATCACAGGGGAAGGGACAAAGACCCAGTACTTC. The full variable domain, with the rest looked up from reference TRBV5-1 and TRBJ2-5, is KAGVTQTPRYLIKTRGQQVTLSCSPISGHRSVSWYQQTPGQGLQFLFEYFSETQRNKGNFPGRFSGRQFSNSRSEMNVSTLELGDSALYLCASSITGEGTKTQYFGPGTRLLVL.

This clone appeared a few times. The chain is built from TRBV19 and TRBJ1-1, with D possibly matching TRBD1 (6 bases). Trimming took off 6 bases at V and 5 bases at J, with 19 bases between the two ends. The V gene's germline CDR1 is LNHDA and CDR2 SQIVND (reference sequence). The CDR3 consists of 15 residues. The CDR3 here is CASRQNQGGGTEAFF. CDR3 sequence (DNA): TGTGCCAGTAGGCAGAACCAGGGAGGGGGGACTGAAGCTTTCTTT.